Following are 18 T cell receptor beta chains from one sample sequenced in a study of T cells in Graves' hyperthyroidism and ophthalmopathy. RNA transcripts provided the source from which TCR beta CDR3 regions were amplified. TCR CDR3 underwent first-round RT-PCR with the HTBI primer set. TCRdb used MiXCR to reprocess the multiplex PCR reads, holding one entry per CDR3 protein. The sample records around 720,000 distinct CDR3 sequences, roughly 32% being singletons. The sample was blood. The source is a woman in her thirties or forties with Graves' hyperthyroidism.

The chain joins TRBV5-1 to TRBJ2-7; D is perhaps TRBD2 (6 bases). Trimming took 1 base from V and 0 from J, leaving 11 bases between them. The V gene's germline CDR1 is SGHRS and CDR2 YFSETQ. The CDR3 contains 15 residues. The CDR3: CASSLMSGSSYEQYF. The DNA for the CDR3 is TGCGCCAGCAGCTTGATGAGCGGGTCCTCCTACGAGCAGTACTTC.

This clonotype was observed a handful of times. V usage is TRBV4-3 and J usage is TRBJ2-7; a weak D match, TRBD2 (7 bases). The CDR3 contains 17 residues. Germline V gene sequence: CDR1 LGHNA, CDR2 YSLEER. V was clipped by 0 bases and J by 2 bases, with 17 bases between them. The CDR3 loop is CASSQDAGAKGAYEQYF. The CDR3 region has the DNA TGCGCCAGCAGCCAAGATGCGGGGGCAAAGGGAGCCTACGAGCAGTACTTC.

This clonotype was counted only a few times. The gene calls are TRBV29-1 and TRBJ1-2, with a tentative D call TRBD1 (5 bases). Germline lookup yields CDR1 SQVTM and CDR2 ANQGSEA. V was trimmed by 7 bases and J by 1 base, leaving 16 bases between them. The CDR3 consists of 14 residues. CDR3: CSAGGTELNYGYTF. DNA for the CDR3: TGCAGCGCTGGGGGAACAGAGCTTAACTATGGCTACACCTTC.

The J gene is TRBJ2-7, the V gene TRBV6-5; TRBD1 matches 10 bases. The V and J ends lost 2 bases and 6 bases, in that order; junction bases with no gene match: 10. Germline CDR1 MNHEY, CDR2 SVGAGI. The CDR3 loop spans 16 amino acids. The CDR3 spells CASSYPETGGRGEQYF. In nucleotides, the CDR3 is TGTGCCAGCAGTTACCCGGAGACAGGGGGCCGGGGCGAGCAGTACTTC.

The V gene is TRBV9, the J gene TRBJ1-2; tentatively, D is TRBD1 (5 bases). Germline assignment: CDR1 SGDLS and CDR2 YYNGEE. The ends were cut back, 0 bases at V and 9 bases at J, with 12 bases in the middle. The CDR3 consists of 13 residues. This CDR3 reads CASSVGGGASYTF. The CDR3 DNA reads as TGTGCCAGCAGCGTAGGAGGAGGGGCGAGCTACACCTTC.

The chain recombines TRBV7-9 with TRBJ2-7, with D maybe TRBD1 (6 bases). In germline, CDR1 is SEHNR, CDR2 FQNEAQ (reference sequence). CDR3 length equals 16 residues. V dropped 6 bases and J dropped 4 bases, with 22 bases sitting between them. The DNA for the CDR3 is TGTGCCAGCAGTTTTTTCCCCCAGGGGAGATGGTACGAGCAGTACTTC. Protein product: CASSFFPQGRWYEQYF.

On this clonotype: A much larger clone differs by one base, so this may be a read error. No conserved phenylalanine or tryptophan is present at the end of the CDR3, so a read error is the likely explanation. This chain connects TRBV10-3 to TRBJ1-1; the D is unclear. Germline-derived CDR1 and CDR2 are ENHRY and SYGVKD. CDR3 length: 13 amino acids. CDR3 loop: CASSYVGNTEAFL. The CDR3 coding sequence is TGTGCCAGCAGTTATGTCGGGAACACTGAAGCTTTCCTT.

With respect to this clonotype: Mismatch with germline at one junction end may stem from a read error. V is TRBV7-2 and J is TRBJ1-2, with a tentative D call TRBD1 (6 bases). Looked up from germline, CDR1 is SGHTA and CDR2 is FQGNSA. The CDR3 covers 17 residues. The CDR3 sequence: CASSSPGGGISNNGYTF. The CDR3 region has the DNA TGTGCCAGCAGCTCCCCGGGGGGGGGCATTTCTAACAATGGCTACACCTTC. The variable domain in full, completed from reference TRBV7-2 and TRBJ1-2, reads GAGVSQSPSNKVTEKGKDVELRCDPISGHTALYWYRQSLGQGLEFLIYFQGNSAPDKSGLPSDRFSAERTGGSVSTLTIQRTQQEDSAVYLCASSSPGGGISNNGYTFGSGTRLTVV.

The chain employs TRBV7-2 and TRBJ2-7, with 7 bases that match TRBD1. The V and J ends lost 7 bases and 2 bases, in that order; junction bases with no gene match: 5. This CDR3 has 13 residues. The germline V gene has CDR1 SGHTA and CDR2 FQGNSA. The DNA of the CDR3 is TGTGCCAGCACCCCGGGACAGACCTACGAGCAGTACTTC. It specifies CASTPGQTYEQYF. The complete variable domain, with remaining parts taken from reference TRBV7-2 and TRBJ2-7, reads GAGVSQSPSNKVTEKGKDVELRCDPISGHTALYWYRQSLGQGLEFLIYFQGNSAPDKSGLPSDRFSAERTGGSVSTLTIQRTQQEDSAVYLCASTPGQTYEQYFGPGTRLTVT.

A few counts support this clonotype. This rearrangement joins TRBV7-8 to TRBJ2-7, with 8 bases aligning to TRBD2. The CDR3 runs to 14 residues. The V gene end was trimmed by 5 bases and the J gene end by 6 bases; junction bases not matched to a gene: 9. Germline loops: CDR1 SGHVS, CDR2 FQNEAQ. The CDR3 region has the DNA TGTGCCAGCAGCCCGGGGGGGGGCCCGGGCGAGCAGTACTTC. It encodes CASSPGGGPGEQYF.

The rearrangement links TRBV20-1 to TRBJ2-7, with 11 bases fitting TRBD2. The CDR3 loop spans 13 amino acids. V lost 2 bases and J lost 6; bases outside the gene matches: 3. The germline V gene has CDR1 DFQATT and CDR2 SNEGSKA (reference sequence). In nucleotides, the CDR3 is TGCAGTGCTAGAACTAGCGGGAGTAGCGAGCAGTACTTC. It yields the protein CSARTSGSSEQYF.

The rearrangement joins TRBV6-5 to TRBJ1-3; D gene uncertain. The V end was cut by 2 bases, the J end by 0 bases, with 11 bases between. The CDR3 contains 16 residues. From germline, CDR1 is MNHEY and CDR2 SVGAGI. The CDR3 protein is CASSYDPDPSGNTIYF. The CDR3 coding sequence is TGTGCCAGCAGTTACGACCCCGACCCCTCTGGAAACACCATATATTTT.

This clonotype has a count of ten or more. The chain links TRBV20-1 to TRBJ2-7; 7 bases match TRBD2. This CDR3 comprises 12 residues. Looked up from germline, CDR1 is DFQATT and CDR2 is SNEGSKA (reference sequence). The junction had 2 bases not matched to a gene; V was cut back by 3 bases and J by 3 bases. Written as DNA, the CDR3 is TGCAGTGCTAGCTGGACTAGCTACGAGCAGTACTTC. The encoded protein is CSASWTSYEQYF.

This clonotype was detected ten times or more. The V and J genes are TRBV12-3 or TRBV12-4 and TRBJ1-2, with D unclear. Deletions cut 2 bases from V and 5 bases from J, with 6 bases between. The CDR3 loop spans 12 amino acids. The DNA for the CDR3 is TGTGCCAGCAGTTTAAAGTATTATGGCTACACCTTC. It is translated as CASSLKYYGYTF.

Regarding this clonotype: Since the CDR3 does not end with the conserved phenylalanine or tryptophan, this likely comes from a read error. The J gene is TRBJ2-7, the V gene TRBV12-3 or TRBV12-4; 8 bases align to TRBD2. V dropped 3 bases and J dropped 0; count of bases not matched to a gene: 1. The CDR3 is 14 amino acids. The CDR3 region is CASSFSGTSYEQYL. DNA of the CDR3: TGTGCCAGCAGTTTTAGCGGGACCTCCTACGAGCAGTACCTC.

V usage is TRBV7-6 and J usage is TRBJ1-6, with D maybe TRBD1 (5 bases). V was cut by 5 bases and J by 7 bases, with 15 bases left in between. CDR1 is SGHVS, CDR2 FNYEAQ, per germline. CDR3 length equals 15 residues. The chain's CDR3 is CASSQVAGENSPLHF. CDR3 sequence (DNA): TGTGCCAGCAGCCAGGTGGCGGGGGAGAATTCACCCCTCCACTTT. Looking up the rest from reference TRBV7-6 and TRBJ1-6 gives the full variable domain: GAGVSQSPRYKVTKRGQDVALRCDPISGHVSLYWYRQALGQGPEFLTYFNYEAQQDKSGLPNDRFSAERPEGSISTLTIQRTEQRDSAMYRCASSQVAGENSPLHFGNGTRLTVT.

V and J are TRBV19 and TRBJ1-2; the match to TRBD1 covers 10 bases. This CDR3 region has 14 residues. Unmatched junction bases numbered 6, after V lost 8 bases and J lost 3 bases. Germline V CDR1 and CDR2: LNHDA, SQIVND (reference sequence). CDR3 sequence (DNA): TGTGCCAGTGGGACAGGGGTGTCGGACTATGGCTACACCTTC. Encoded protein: CASGTGVSDYGYTF.

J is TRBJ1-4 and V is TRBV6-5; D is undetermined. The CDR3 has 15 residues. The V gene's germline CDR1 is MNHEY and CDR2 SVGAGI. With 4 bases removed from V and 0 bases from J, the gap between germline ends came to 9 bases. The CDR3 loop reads CASSLHRSTNEKLFF. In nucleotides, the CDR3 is TGTGCCAGCAGTTTACACAGATCAACTAATGAAAAACTGTTTTTT.